This T cell receptor beta chain was retrieved from a study of blood T cell repertoires in COVID-19. Study-wide background: T cells, B-cell-depleted T cells, or PBMCs provided the cDNA or gDNA that served as material.

The table came from immunoSEQ multiplex PCR; TCRdb's copy has only in-frame clones and leaves some out. The sample comprises approximately 470,000 clones, approximately 86% of which are singletons, and around 0.64% rests with the top ten. Germline assignment: CDR1 SGHKS and CDR2 YYEKEE (reference sequence). This CDR3 comprises 15 residues. The V segment lost 0 bases and the J segment 6 bases; nucleotides outside the gene matches: 7. The study drew participants aged roughly 18 to 89 years from around 24 US areas. The V gene is TRBV5-5, the J gene TRBJ1-2, with 8 bases aligning to TRBD1. The sequencing sample was made of PBMCs or T cells enriched from blood (not recorded which). This TCR was recovered from a woman under 30 who had recovered from COVID-19. Written as DNA, the CDR3 is TGTGCCAGCAGCTTGGCTCTCCCAGGGGGCCATGGCTACACCTTC. Its protein is CASSLALPGGHGYTF.